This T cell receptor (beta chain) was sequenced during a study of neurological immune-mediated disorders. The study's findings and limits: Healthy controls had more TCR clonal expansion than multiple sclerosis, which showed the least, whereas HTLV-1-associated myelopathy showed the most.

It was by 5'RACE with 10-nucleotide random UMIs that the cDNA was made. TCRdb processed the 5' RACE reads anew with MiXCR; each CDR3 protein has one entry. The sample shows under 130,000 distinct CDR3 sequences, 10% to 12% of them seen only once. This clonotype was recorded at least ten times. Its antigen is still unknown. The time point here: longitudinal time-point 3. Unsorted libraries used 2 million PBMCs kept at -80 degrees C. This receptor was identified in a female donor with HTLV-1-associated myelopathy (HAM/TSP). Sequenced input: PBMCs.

CDR3 sequence reads: CASSFRFTGELFF. CDR3 coding DNA: TGCGCCAGCAGCTTTAGGTTCACCGGGGAGCTGTTTTTT. V gene TRBV5-1 combines with J gene TRBJ2-2; D call uncertain. The CDR3 loop spans 13 amino acids. Germline CDR1 reads SGHRS; CDR2 reads YFSETQ. V lost 2 bases and J lost 4, with 6 bases in between.